The rows below give T cell receptor beta chains drawn from one sample of a study of PD-1 blockade in classical Hodgkin lymphoma. The assay was immunoSEQ multiplex PCR, and TCRdb's table has in-frame clones only and misses some. Of 18,000 or so clones in the sample, more than 65% were seen once. The sequencing used CD4+ T cells from blood, collected before the fourth cycle of nivolumab. Every receptor here comes from a human donor with classical Hodgkin lymphoma. CDR3s include the opening cysteine and the closing phenylalanine or tryptophan. Each record gives: CDR3 DNA, CDR3 protein, CDR3 length, D gene, V gene, clone size, J gene. D genes are given only for firm matches. Only some rows state a clone size, as once, few, many or a class for expanded clones.

cdr3_nt: TGTGCCAGTAGTACCCAATACGGACAGGGGGGTGGCAATCAGCCCCAGCATTTT
cdr3_aa: CASSTQYGQGGGNQPQHF
cdr3_length: 18
d_call: TRBD1
v_call: TRBV19
clone_size: -
j_call: TRBJ1-5

cdr3_nt: TGCGCCAGCAGTCTGGGGTACACTGAAGCTTTCTTT
cdr3_aa: CASSLGYTEAFF
cdr3_length: 12
d_call: -
v_call: TRBV5-1
clone_size: -
j_call: TRBJ1-1

cdr3_nt: TGTGCCAGCAGCTTCGGGACTAGCGGCCAAGAGACCCAGTACTTC
cdr3_aa: CASSFGTSGQETQYF
cdr3_length: 15
d_call: TRBD2
v_call: TRBV7-3
clone_size: -
j_call: TRBJ2-5

cdr3_nt: TGCAGCGAGGTTACTAGCGGGTACAATGAGCAGTTCTTC
cdr3_aa: CSEVTSGYNEQFF
cdr3_length: 13
d_call: TRBD2
v_call: TRBV29-1
clone_size: few
j_call: TRBJ2-1

cdr3_nt: TGTGCCAGCAGCTTAGTCGGGCAGAGCAATCAGCCCCAGCATTTT
cdr3_aa: CASSLVGQSNQPQHF
cdr3_length: 15
d_call: -
v_call: TRBV7-2
clone_size: -
j_call: TRBJ1-5

cdr3_nt: TGCGCCAGCAGCCTTGGGGGGGCGGCCTACGAGCAGTACTTC
cdr3_aa: CASSLGGAAYEQYF
cdr3_length: 14
d_call: -
v_call: TRBV5-1
clone_size: -
j_call: TRBJ2-7

cdr3_nt: TGTGCCAGCAGCTTACTACCAGCTAGCGAGGCCTACGAGCAGTACTTC
cdr3_aa: CASSLLPASEAYEQYF
cdr3_length: 16
d_call: -
v_call: TRBV7-6
clone_size: -
j_call: TRBJ2-7

cdr3_nt: TGTGCCACAAACCCGACTAGCGGCCACAATGAGCAGTTCTTC
cdr3_aa: CATNPTSGHNEQFF
cdr3_length: 14
d_call: TRBD2
v_call: TRBV19
clone_size: -
j_call: TRBJ2-1

cdr3_nt: TGCGCCAGCAGCCAAGATTGGGACAGGGGATCGGGAGAGCAGTACTTC
cdr3_aa: CASSQDWDRGSGEQYF
cdr3_length: 16
d_call: TRBD1
v_call: TRBV4-3
clone_size: -
j_call: TRBJ2-7

cdr3_nt: TGTGCCAGCAGCTTAGATCAGGGGCGTTTTCAGCCCCAGCATTTT
cdr3_aa: CASSLDQGRFQPQHF
cdr3_length: 15
d_call: -
v_call: TRBV7-2
clone_size: once
j_call: TRBJ1-5

cdr3_nt: TGTGCCAGCAGCTTTTTGAGGGCTTCATACAATGAGCAGTTCTTC
cdr3_aa: CASSFLRASYNEQFF
cdr3_length: 15
d_call: -
v_call: TRBV5-5
clone_size: -
j_call: TRBJ2-1

cdr3_nt: TGTGCCATCAGCCCCGGGGCCTACGAGCAGTACTTC
cdr3_aa: CAISPGAYEQYF
cdr3_length: 12
d_call: -
v_call: TRBV10-3
clone_size: -
j_call: TRBJ2-7

cdr3_nt: TGTGCCAGCAGCTTGGTAGACAGGAACACTGAAGCTTTCTTT
cdr3_aa: CASSLVDRNTEAFF
cdr3_length: 14
d_call: -
v_call: TRBV5-6
clone_size: -
j_call: TRBJ1-1

cdr3_nt: TGTGCCAGCAGCGTGCACAGTGGAGGTACGACCCAGTACTTC
cdr3_aa: CASSVHSGGTTQYF
cdr3_length: 14
d_call: -
v_call: TRBV21-1
clone_size: -
j_call: TRBJ2-5

cdr3_nt: TGTGCCAGCAGTTTATCAGCGGGCTCCTACAATGAGCAGTTCTTC
cdr3_aa: CASSLSAGSYNEQFF
cdr3_length: 15
d_call: -
v_call: TRBV27
clone_size: -
j_call: TRBJ2-1

cdr3_nt: TGTGCCAGCAGCGGGACAGTGAGGAACACTGAAGCTTTCTTT
cdr3_aa: CASSGTVRNTEAFF
cdr3_length: 14
d_call: TRBD1
v_call: TRBV2
clone_size: once
j_call: TRBJ1-1

cdr3_nt: TGTGCCGGTCGCCGGGACAGCGGCCCCTATGGCTACACCTTC
cdr3_aa: CAGRRDSGPYGYTF
cdr3_length: 14
d_call: TRBD1
v_call: TRBV6-6
clone_size: once
j_call: TRBJ1-2

cdr3_nt: TGCGCCAGCAGCTTGGACAGCTATAATGAAAAACTGTTTTTT
cdr3_aa: CASSLDSYNEKLFF
cdr3_length: 14
d_call: -
v_call: TRBV5-1
clone_size: -
j_call: TRBJ1-4

cdr3_nt: TGTGCCAGCAGTTTACAGACAGGGGGCTATGGCTACACCTTC
cdr3_aa: CASSLQTGGYGYTF
cdr3_length: 14
d_call: TRBD1
v_call: TRBV28
clone_size: -
j_call: TRBJ1-2

cdr3_nt: TGCAGCGTTCCCGCTAGCGGGAGCACAGATACGCAGTATTTT
cdr3_aa: CSVPASGSTDTQYF
cdr3_length: 14
d_call: TRBD2
v_call: TRBV29-1
clone_size: -
j_call: TRBJ2-3

cdr3_nt: TGTGCCAGCAGCGGAGGGGGGGGAATATCCTATAATTCACCCCTCCACTTT
cdr3_aa: CASSGGGGISYNSPLHF
cdr3_length: 17
d_call: -
v_call: TRBV27
clone_size: once
j_call: TRBJ1-6

cdr3_nt: TGTGCCAGCAGTCGGGGGTTAGGCACTGAAGCTTTCTTT
cdr3_aa: CASSRGLGTEAFF
cdr3_length: 13
d_call: -
v_call: TRBV6-5
clone_size: -
j_call: TRBJ1-1

cdr3_nt: TGTGCCAGCAGCGTAGATCCTAGCGGGGGGGCTAGCAGTGAGCAGTTCTTC
cdr3_aa: CASSVDPSGGASSEQFF
cdr3_length: 17
d_call: TRBD2
v_call: TRBV9
clone_size: -
j_call: TRBJ2-1

cdr3_nt: TGTGCCAGCAGGGTACTAGATACGCAGTATTTT
cdr3_aa: CASRVLDTQYF
cdr3_length: 11
d_call: -
v_call: TRBV11-2
clone_size: few
j_call: TRBJ2-3

cdr3_nt: TGTGCCAGCAGCGTAGAGGGGGGGAGCTCCTATAATTCACCCCTCCACTTT
cdr3_aa: CASSVEGGSSYNSPLHF
cdr3_length: 17
d_call: -
v_call: TRBV9
clone_size: -
j_call: TRBJ1-6

cdr3_nt: TGTGCCAGCAGCCAAGGGAGCGGGTACGAGCAGTACTTC
cdr3_aa: CASSQGSGYEQYF
cdr3_length: 13
d_call: -
v_call: TRBV7-3
clone_size: -
j_call: TRBJ2-7

cdr3_nt: TGTGCCAGTAGTGCCGGCGGGGGACTAGAGGCCTGGGAGACCCAGTACTTC
cdr3_aa: CASSAGGGLEAWETQYF
cdr3_length: 17
d_call: TRBD2
v_call: TRBV19
clone_size: -
j_call: TRBJ2-5

cdr3_nt: TGTGCCATCAGTCCAACCTCTGGAAACACCATATATTTT
cdr3_aa: CAISPTSGNTIYF
cdr3_length: 13
d_call: -
v_call: TRBV10-3
clone_size: -
j_call: TRBJ1-3